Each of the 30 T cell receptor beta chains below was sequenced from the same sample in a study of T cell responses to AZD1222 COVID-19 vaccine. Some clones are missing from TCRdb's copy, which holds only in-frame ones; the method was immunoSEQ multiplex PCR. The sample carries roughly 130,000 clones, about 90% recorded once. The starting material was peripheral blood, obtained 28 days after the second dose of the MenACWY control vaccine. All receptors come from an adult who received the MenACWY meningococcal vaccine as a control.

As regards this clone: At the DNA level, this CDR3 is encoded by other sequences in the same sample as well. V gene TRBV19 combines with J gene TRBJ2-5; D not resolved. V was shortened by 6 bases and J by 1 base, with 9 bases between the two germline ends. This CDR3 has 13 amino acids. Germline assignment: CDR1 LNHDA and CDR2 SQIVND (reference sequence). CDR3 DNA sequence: TGTGCCAGTAGCACTGGGTCCCAAGAGACCCAGTACTTC. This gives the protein CASSTGSQETQYF.

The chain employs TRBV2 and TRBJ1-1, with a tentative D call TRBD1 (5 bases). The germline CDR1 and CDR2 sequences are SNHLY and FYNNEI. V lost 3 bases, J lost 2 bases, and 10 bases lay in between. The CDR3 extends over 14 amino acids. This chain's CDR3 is CASSDLGANTEAFF. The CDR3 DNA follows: TGTGCCAGCAGTGACCTAGGGGCAAACACTGAAGCTTTCTTT.

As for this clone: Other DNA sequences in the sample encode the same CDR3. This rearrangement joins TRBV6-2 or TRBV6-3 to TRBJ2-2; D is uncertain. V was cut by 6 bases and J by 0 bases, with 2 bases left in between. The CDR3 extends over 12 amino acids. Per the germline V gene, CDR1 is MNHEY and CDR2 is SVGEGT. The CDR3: CASSSNTGELFF. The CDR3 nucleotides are TGTGCCAGCAGCTCGAACACCGGGGAGCTGTTTTTT.

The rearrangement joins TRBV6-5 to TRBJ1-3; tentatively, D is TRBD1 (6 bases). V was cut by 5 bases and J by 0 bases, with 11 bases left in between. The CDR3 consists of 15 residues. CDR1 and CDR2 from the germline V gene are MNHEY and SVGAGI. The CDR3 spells CASSPRDNSGNTIYF. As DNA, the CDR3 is TGTGCCAGCAGTCCCCGGGACAACTCTGGAAACACCATATATTTT.

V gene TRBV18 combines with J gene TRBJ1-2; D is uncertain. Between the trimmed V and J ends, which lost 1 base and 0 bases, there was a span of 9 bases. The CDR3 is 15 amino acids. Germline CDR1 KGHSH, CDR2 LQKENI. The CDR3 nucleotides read TGTGCCAGCTCACCACTCCGGGAAGCTAACTATGGCTACACCTTC. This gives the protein CASSPLREANYGYTF.

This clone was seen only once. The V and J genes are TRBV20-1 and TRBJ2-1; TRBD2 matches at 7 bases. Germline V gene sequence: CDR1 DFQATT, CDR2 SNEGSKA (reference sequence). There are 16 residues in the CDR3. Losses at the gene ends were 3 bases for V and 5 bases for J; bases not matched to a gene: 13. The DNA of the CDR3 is TGCAGTGCTAGTGACCGGGGGGTATCCTACGACAATGAGCAGTTCTTC. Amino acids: CSASDRGVSYDNEQFF.

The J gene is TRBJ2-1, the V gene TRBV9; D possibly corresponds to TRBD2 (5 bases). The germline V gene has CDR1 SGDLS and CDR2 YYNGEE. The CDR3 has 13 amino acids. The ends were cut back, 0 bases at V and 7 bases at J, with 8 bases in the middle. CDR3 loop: CASSVGPGNEQFF. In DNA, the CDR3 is TGTGCCAGCAGCGTAGGACCGGGGAATGAGCAGTTCTTC. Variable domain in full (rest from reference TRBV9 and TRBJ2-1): DSGVTQTPKHLITATGQRVTLRCSPRSGDLSVYWYQQSLDQGLQFLIQYYNGEERAKGNILERFSAQQFPDLHSELNLSSLELGDSALYFCASSVGPGNEQFFGPGTRLTVL.

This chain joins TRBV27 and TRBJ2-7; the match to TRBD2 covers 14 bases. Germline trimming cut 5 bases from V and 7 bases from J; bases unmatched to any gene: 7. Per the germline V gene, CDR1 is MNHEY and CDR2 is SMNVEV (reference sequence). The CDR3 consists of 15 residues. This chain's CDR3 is CASSPGLAGAGEQYF. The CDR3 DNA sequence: TGTGCCAGCAGTCCGGGACTAGCGGGAGCTGGGGAGCAGTACTTC.

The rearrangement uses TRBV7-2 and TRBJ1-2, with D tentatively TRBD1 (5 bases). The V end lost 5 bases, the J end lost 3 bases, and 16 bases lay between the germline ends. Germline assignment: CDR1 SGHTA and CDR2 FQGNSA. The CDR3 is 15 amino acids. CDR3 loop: CASSPRARGHYGYTF. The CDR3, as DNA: TGTGCCAGCAGCCCAAGAGCTCGGGGCCACTATGGCTACACCTTC.

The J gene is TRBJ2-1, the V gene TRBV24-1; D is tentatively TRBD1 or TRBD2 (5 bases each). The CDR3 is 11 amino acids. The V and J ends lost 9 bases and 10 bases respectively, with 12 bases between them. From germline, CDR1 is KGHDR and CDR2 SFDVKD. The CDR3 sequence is CATGWGREQFF. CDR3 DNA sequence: TGTGCCACCGGGTGGGGGAGAGAGCAGTTCTTC.

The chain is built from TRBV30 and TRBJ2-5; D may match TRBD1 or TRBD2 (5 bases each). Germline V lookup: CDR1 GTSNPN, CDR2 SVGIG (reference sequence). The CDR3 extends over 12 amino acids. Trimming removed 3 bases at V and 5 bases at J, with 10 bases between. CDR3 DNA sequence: TGTGCCTGGAGACGGGACGCGGAGACCCAGTACTTC. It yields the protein CAWRRDAETQYF.

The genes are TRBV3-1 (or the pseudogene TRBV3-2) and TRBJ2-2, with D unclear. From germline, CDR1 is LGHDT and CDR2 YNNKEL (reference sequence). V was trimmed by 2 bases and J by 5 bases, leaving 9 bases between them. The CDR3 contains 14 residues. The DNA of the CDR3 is TGTGCCAGCAGCCAACAAGCGACAACCGGGGAGCTGTTTTTT. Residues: CASSQQATTGELFF.

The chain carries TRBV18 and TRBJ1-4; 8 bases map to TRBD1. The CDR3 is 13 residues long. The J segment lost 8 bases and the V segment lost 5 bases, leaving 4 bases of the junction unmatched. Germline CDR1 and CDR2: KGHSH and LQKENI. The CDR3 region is CASSATGEEKLFF. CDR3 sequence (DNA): TGTGCCAGCTCAGCGACAGGGGAGGAAAAACTGTTTTTT.

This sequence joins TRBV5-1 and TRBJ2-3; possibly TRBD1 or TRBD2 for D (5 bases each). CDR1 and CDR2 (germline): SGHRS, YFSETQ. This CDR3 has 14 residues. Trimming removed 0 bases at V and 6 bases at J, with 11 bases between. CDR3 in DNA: TGCGCCAGCAGCTTGGCCGGGACCGACGATACGCAGTATTTT. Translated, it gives CASSLAGTDDTQYF. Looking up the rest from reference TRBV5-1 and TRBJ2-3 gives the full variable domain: KAGVTQTPRYLIKTRGQQVTLSCSPISGHRSVSWYQQTPGQGLQFLFEYFSETQRNKGNFPGRFSGRQFSNSRSEMNVSTLELGDSALYLCASSLAGTDDTQYFGPGTRLTVL.

The CDR3 spells CASKRDSYNEQFF. CDR3 DNA sequence: TGTGCCAGCAAACGGGACAGCTACAATGAGCAGTTCTTC. The J gene is TRBJ2-1, the V gene TRBV2; 7 positions match TRBD1. CDR1 is SNHLY, CDR2 FYNNEI, per germline. CDR3 size: 13 residues. Trimming took 7 bases from V and 3 from J; bases not matched to a gene: 3.

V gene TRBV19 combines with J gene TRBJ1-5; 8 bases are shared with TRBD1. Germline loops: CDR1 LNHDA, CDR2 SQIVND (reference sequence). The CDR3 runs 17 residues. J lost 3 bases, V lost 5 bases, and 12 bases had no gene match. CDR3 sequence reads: CASSPFWGRGPNQPQHF. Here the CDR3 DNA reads TGTGCCAGTAGTCCTTTTTGGGGCAGGGGGCCCAATCAGCCCCAGCATTTT.

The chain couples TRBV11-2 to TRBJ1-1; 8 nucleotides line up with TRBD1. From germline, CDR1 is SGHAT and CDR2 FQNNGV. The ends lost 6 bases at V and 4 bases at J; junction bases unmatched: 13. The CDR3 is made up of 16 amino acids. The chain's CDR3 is CASSQRGQDILTEAFF. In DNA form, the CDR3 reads TGTGCCAGCAGTCAGAGGGGACAGGACATTCTCACTGAAGCTTTCTTT.

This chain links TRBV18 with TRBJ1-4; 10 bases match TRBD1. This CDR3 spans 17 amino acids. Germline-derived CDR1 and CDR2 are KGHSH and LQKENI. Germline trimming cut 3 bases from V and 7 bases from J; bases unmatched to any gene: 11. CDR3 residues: CASSPQGQGGRGEKLFF. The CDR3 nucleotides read TGTGCCAGCTCACCCCAAGGACAGGGGGGCCGGGGTGAAAAACTGTTTTTT.

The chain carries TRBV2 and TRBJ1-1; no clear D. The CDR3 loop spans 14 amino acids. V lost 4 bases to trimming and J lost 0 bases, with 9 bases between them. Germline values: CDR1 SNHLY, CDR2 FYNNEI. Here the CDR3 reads CASSVGRMNTEAFF. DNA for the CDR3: TGTGCCAGCAGTGTTGGCAGAATGAACACTGAAGCTTTCTTT.

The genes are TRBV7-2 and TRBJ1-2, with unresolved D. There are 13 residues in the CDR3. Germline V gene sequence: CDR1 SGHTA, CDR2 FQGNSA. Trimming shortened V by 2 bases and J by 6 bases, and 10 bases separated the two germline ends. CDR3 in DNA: TGTGCCAGCAGCTTAATGGGTGGTGATGGCTACACCTTC. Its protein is CASSLMGGDGYTF.

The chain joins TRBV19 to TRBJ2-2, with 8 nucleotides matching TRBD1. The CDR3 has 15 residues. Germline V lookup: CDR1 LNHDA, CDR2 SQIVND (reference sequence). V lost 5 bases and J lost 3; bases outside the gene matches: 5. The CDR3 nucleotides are TGTGCCAGTAGTGCAGGGGGCTCAGACACCGGGGAGCTGTTTTTT. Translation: CASSAGGSDTGELFF.

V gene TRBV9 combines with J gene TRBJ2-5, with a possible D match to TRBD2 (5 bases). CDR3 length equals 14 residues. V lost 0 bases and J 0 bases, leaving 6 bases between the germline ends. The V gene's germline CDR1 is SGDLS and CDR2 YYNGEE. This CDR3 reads CASSVADYQETQYF. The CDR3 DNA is TGTGCCAGCAGCGTAGCGGACTACCAAGAGACCCAGTACTTC. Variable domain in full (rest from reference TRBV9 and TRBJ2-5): DSGVTQTPKHLITATGQRVTLRCSPRSGDLSVYWYQQSLDQGLQFLIQYYNGEERAKGNILERFSAQQFPDLHSELNLSSLELGDSALYFCASSVADYQETQYFGPGTRLLVL.

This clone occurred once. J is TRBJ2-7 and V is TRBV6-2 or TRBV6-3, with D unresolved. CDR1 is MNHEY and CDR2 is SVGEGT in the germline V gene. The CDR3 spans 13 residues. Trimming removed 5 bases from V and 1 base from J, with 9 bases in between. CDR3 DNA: TGTGCCAGCAGTAGGACGGAATCCTACGAGCAGTACTTC. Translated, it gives CASSRTESYEQYF.

The CDR3 region has the DNA TGTGCCAGCAGCTTAAAAAGCGGGGGGCCCACAGATACGCAGTATTTT. Translated: CASSLKSGGPTDTQYF. V gene TRBV7-8 combines with J gene TRBJ2-3; TRBD2 matches at 9 bases. Germline trimming cut 2 bases from V and 2 bases from J; bases unmatched to any gene: 5. CDR3 length equals 16 residues. CDR1 SGHVS and CDR2 FQNEAQ come from the germline V gene. Full variable domain (rest looked up from reference TRBV7-8 and TRBJ2-3): GAGVSQSPRYKVAKRGQDVALRCDPISGHVSLFWYQQALGQGPEFLTYFQNEAQLDKSGLPSDRFFAERPEGSVSTLKIQRTQQEDSAVYLCASSLKSGGPTDTQYFGPGTRLTVL.

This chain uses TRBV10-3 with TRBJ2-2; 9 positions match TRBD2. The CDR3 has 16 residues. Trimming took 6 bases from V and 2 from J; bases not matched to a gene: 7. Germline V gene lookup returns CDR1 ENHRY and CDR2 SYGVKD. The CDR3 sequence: CAIRGVAGANTGELFF. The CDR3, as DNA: TGTGCCATCAGGGGTGTAGCGGGGGCCAACACCGGGGAGCTGTTTTTT.

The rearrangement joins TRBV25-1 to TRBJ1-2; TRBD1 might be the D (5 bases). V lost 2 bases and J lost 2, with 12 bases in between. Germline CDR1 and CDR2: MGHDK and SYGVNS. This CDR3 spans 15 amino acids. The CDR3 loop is CASSEKGTGNYGYTF. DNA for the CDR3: TGTGCCAGCAGTGAAAAGGGGACGGGCAACTATGGCTACACCTTC.

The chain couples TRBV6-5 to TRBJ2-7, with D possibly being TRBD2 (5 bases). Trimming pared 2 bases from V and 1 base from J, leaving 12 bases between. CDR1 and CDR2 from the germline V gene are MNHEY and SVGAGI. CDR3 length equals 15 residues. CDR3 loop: CASSYDTSGSYEQYF. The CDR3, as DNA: TGTGCCAGCAGTTACGATACCTCGGGATCCTACGAGCAGTACTTC.

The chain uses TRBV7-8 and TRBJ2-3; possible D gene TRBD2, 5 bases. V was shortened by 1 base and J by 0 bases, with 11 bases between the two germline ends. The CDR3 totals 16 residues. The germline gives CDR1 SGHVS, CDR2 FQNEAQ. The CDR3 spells CASSLEGGQSTDTQYF. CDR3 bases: TGTGCCAGCAGCTTAGAGGGCGGGCAAAGCACAGATACGCAGTATTTT.

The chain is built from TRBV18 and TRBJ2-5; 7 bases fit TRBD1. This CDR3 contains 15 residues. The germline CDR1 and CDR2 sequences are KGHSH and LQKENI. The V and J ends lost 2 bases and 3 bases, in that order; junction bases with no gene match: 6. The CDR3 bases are TGTGCCAGCTCACCAACCGCCCAGGGGGAAGAGACCCAGTACTTC. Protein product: CASSPTAQGEETQYF.

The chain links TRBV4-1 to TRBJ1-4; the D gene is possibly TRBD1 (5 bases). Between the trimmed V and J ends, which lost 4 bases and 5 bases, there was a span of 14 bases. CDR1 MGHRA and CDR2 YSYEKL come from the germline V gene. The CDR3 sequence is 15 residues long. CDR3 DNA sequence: TGCGCCAGCAGCCGGGACGGAGGGGTGAATGAAAAACTGTTTTTT. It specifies CASSRDGGVNEKLFF.